Following are 27 T cell receptor beta chains from one sample sequenced in a study of identifying expanded T cells in peripheral blood. Using immunoSEQ multiplex PCR, the repertoire was profiled, and TCRdb retains in-frame clones only, with some absent. Of tens of thousands of clones in the sample, 88% are singletons; the top ten hold around 5.9%. The sample was blood. The origin of the receptors is a person aged 18 to 70 in good health.

The V call is TRBV30, the J call TRBJ2-7; D is ambiguous. V was shortened by 0 bases and J by 6 bases, with 12 bases between the two germline ends. This CDR3 spans 13 amino acids. CDR1 and CDR2 (germline): GTSNPN, SVGIG (reference sequence). The DNA of the CDR3 is TGTGCCTGGAGTGTTGGTCTATTTCCCGAGCAGTACTTC. Amino acids: CAWSVGLFPEQYF.

This CDR3 reads CASSLQSMNTEAFF. The CDR3 coding sequence is TGTGCCAGCTCACTCCAAAGCATGAACACTGAAGCTTTCTTT. The chain combines TRBV18 with TRBJ1-1; the D is unclear. Germline V gives CDR1 KGHSH, CDR2 LQKENI. V was shortened by 4 bases and J by 0 bases, with 9 bases between the two germline ends. This CDR3 comprises 14 residues. The variable domain in full, with the rest retrieved from reference TRBV18 and TRBJ1-1, is NAGVMQNPRHLVRRRGQEARLRCSPMKGHSHVYWYRQLPEEGLKFMVYLQKENIIDESGMPKERFSAEFPKEGPSILRIQQVVRGDSAAYFCASSLQSMNTEAFFGQGTRLTVV.

V usage is TRBV5-4 and J usage is TRBJ2-7; a possible D gene is TRBD1 (6 bases). Germline-derived CDR1 and CDR2 are SGHNT and YYREEE (reference sequence). The CDR3 is 12 residues long. V lost 1 base and J 11 bases, leaving 13 bases between the germline ends. CDR3 coding DNA: TGTGCCAGCAGCTTGTGGCAGGGGCTGAAGTACTTC. This codes for CASSLWQGLKYF.

V is TRBV7-9 and J is TRBJ2-3; no reliable D call. The CDR3 sequence is 14 residues long. Germline V gene sequence: CDR1 SEHNR, CDR2 FQNEAQ (reference sequence). Trimming pared 5 bases from V and 4 bases from J, leaving 13 bases between. The CDR3 loop reads CASSQQRSADTQYF. The CDR3 coding sequence is TGTGCCAGCAGCCAACAACGAAGCGCAGATACGCAGTATTTT.

J is TRBJ1-1 and V is TRBV30; 8 bases match TRBD1. CDR1 and CDR2 (germline): GTSNPN, SVGIG (reference sequence). The CDR3 is 17 amino acids. Trimming at V came to 0 bases and at J to 1 base, leaving 10 bases not matched to a gene. CDR3 sequence reads: CAWSVPAGGMRNTEAFF. In nucleotides, the CDR3 is TGTGCCTGGAGTGTACCGGCAGGGGGCATGCGGAACACTGAAGCTTTCTTT.

The chain recombines TRBV15 with TRBJ2-7, with no clear D. The CDR3 is 13 amino acids. Germline V gene lookup returns CDR1 LNHNV and CDR2 YYDKDF (reference sequence). The V and J ends lost 1 base and 1 base respectively, with 5 bases between them. The CDR3 loop reads CATSRVGSYEQYF. The CDR3 DNA reads as TGTGCCACCAGCAGAGTCGGTTCCTACGAGCAGTACTTC.

J is TRBJ2-6 and V is TRBV5-1, with 8 bases aligning to TRBD1. The CDR3 is 18 residues long. The germline V gene encodes CDR1 SGHRS and CDR2 YFSETQ. V shed 3 bases, J shed 4 bases, and the junction held 12 bases outside the gene matches. CDR3 DNA: TGCGCCAGCAGCTGGTGGGACAGGAGCCTTACCGGGGCCAACGTCCTGACTTTC. This codes for CASSWWDRSLTGANVLTF.

This chain uses TRBV9 with TRBJ2-1; a weak D match, TRBD2 (5 bases). V lost 2 bases and J lost 6, with 6 bases in between. The CDR3 length is 12 residues. Germline V gene lookup returns CDR1 SGDLS and CDR2 YYNGEE. CDR3 sequence: CASSVSGNEQFF. CDR3 in DNA: TGTGCCAGCAGCGTCAGCGGCAATGAGCAGTTCTTC.

The genes are TRBV13 and TRBJ2-7; D might be TRBD1 or TRBD2, each matching 5 bases. This CDR3 comprises 16 residues. Germline V CDR1 and CDR2: PRHDT, FYEKMQ (reference sequence). V lost 3 bases, J lost 6 bases, and 21 bases lay in between. In DNA form, the CDR3 reads TGTGCCAGCAGCTTTTCCAGGGAGAATAGTAGGGGCGAGCAGTACTTC. It yields the protein CASSFSRENSRGEQYF.

J is TRBJ2-3 and V is TRBV20-1; 7 nucleotides align to TRBD1. Trimming took 7 bases from V and 11 from J; bases not matched to a gene: 9. The CDR3 is made up of 11 amino acids. CDR1 DFQATT and CDR2 SNEGSKA come from the germline V gene (reference sequence). The CDR3 sequence: CSVDRPVEQYF. CDR3 DNA sequence: TGCAGTGTGGACAGGCCCGTAGAGCAGTATTTT.

V and J are TRBV19 and TRBJ1-1, with TRBD1 matching over 8 bases. J lost 5 bases, V lost 5 bases, and 10 bases had no gene match. The CDR3 has 15 amino acids. The V gene's germline CDR1 is LNHDA and CDR2 SQIVND (reference sequence). The CDR3 reads CASSPNTGGETEAFF. The CDR3 bases are TGTGCCAGTAGTCCCAATACAGGGGGGGAAACTGAAGCTTTCTTT. Based on the CDR3 plus reference TRBV19 and TRBJ1-1, the full variable domain is DGGITQSPKYLFRKEGQNVTLSCEQNLNHDAMYWYRQDPGQGLRLIYYSQIVNDFQKGDIAEGYSVSREKKESFPLTVTSAQKNPTAFYLCASSPNTGGETEAFFGQGTRLTVV.

This chain connects TRBV14 to TRBJ1-1, with no clear D. The CDR3 sequence is 14 residues long. Germline V gene sequence: CDR1 SGHDN, CDR2 FVKESK. Trimming removed 5 bases from V and 5 bases from J, with 15 bases in between. In DNA, the CDR3 is TGTGCCAGCAGCACCTCCCCCACGGGGACTGAAGCTTTCTTT. Protein sequence: CASSTSPTGTEAFF.

V is TRBV10-3 and J is TRBJ2-5; 7 bases agree with TRBD1. The trim removed 0 bases at V and 4 bases at J, leaving 14 bases unmatched. The CDR3 runs to 18 residues. The V gene's germline CDR1 is ENHRY and CDR2 SYGVKD. The CDR3 here is CAISESLLLTGRRETQYF. The CDR3 DNA reads as TGTGCCATCAGTGAGTCTTTACTATTGACAGGGCGGAGAGAGACCCAGTACTTC.

Written as DNA, the CDR3 is TGCAGCGCCGAGGGGGTGGGGCCCCCTGGGGAGCAGTTCTTC. It codes for CSAEGVGPPGEQFF. This chain uses TRBV29-1 with TRBJ2-1; TRBD1 is a possible D gene (6 bases). Germline V gene lookup returns CDR1 SQVTM and CDR2 ANQGSEA. V was cut by 7 bases and J by 10 bases, with 23 bases left in between. The length of the CDR3 is 14 residues.

For this clone: The junction departs from the called germline gene at one end, perhaps through a read error. The J gene is TRBJ1-4, the V gene TRBV4-3; possible D gene TRBD1, 5 bases. Germline CDR1 is LGHNA and CDR2 is YSLEER. The CDR3 sequence is 16 residues long. The CDR3 sequence is CASSQENGATNEKLFF. In DNA form, the CDR3 reads TGCGCCAGCAGCCAAGAGAACGGGGCAACGAATGAAAAACTGTTTTTT.

The rearrangement links TRBV12-5 to TRBJ2-7; TRBD2 matches 7 bases. V lost 6 bases and J lost 7; bases outside the gene matches: 12. The CDR3 runs to 14 residues. From germline, CDR1 is LGHNT and CDR2 FRNRAP. The chain's CDR3 is CASGVARGGLEQYF. DNA for the CDR3: TGTGCTAGTGGAGTGGCTAGGGGAGGGCTAGAGCAGTACTTC.

The rearrangement joins TRBV2 to TRBJ2-3; 10 bases are a match to TRBD2. V shed 8 bases, J shed 2 bases, and the junction held 4 bases outside the gene matches. CDR3 length: 14 amino acids. Germline V gene data show CDR1 as SNHLY and CDR2 as FYNNEI. Here the CDR3 DNA reads TGTGCCAGCGTAGCGGGGGGTGTCACAGATACGCAGTATTTT. It encodes CASVAGGVTDTQYF.

V is TRBV5-1 and J is TRBJ2-1; no reliable D call. Between the trimmed V and J ends, which lost 0 bases and 2 bases, there was a span of 12 bases. The CDR3 length is 16 residues. Per germline, CDR1 SGHRS and CDR2 YFSETQ. Here the CDR3 reads CASSLASGPPYNEQFF. DNA of the CDR3: TGCGCCAGCAGCTTGGCCTCGGGCCCCCCCTACAATGAGCAGTTCTTC.

J is TRBJ1-1 and V is TRBV18; D call uncertain. The CDR3 runs to 15 residues. The V gene lost 3 bases and the J gene lost 11 bases, with 22 bases spanning the gap. Germline assignment: CDR1 KGHSH and CDR2 LQKENI. This CDR3 reads CASSPRGVPVVAAFF. Written as DNA, the CDR3 is TGTGCCAGCTCACCTCGTGGGGTTCCTGTGGTGGCGGCTTTCTTT.

This clone was detected a few times. This chain links TRBV30 with TRBJ2-3; D not resolved. CDR1 is GTSNPN and CDR2 is SVGIG in the germline V gene (reference sequence). This CDR3 is 13 amino acids long. Trimming left V 3 bases short and J 0 bases short, with 7 bases between. Here the CDR3 DNA reads TGTGCCTGGAGCCCGGGTAGCACAGATACGCAGTATTTT. This encodes CAWSPGSTDTQYF.

The gene calls are TRBV12-5 and TRBJ2-2; D is ambiguous. CDR3 length: 19 amino acids. With 2 bases removed from V and 2 bases from J, the gap between germline ends came to 21 bases. The germline gives CDR1 LGHNT, CDR2 FRNRAP. DNA for the CDR3: TGTGCTAGTGGTTTGTTTCTAGGTAGGGCGAATTTCAACACCGGGGAGCTGTTTTTT. Its translation: CASGLFLGRANFNTGELFF.

Comments on this clone: Other DNA sequences in the sample encode the same CDR3. The gene calls are TRBV19 and TRBJ1-5, with D possibly being TRBD1 (5 bases). V dropped 1 base and J dropped 0 bases, with 7 bases sitting between them. The CDR3 sequence is 15 residues long. CDR1 is LNHDA, CDR2 SQIVND, per germline (reference sequence). This CDR3 is CASSIAGYSNQPQHF. The CDR3, as DNA: TGTGCCAGTAGTATAGCAGGGTATAGCAATCAGCCCCAGCATTTT.

This chain connects TRBV5-1 to TRBJ1-1; 10 bases are a match to TRBD1. The germline gives CDR1 SGHRS, CDR2 YFSETQ. The CDR3 spans 15 residues. J was trimmed by 4 bases and V by 3 bases; bases with no gene match: 6. CDR3 DNA sequence: TGCGCCAGCAGCTGGGGGACAGGGGTCGGCACTGAAGCTTTCTTT. Translating it yields CASSWGTGVGTEAFF. Filled out from reference TRBV5-1 and TRBJ1-1, the complete variable domain reads KAGVTQTPRYLIKTRGQQVTLSCSPISGHRSVSWYQQTPGQGLQFLFEYFSETQRNKGNFPGRFSGRQFSNSRSEMNVSTLELGDSALYLCASSWGTGVGTEAFFGQGTRLTVV.

The gene calls are TRBV6-1 and TRBJ2-5; D is possibly TRBD2 (6 bases). V was pared by 6 bases and J by 1 base, with 9 bases between. This CDR3 region has 13 residues. Germline CDR1 and CDR2: MNHNS and SASEGT. The CDR3 here is CASSGGLQETQYF. CDR3 DNA sequence: TGTGCCAGCAGCGGGGGTCTCCAAGAGACCCAGTACTTC.

This rearrangement joins TRBV2 to TRBJ2-4, with D unclear. The V and J ends lost 10 bases and 1 base respectively, with 14 bases between them. This CDR3 has 14 amino acids. Per the germline V gene, CDR1 is SNHLY and CDR2 is FYNNEI. The CDR3 sequence: CATVPMGAKNIQYF. The CDR3 DNA sequence: TGTGCCACCGTGCCTATGGGGGCCAAAAACATTCAGTACTTC.

The chain recombines TRBV11-2 with TRBJ2-5; 12 bases align to TRBD2. This CDR3 is 16 amino acids long. V gave up 3 bases and J gave up 1 base; unmatched junction bases: 3. The V gene's germline CDR1 is SGHAT and CDR2 FQNNGV. DNA for the CDR3: TGTGCCAGCAGCTTCAGGACTAGCGGGACCCAAGAGACCCAGTACTTC. Its translation: CASSFRTSGTQETQYF. The whole variable domain, remainder taken from reference TRBV11-2 and TRBJ2-5, is EAGVAQSPRYKIIEKRQSVAFWCNPISGHATLYWYQQILGQGPKLLIQFQNNGVVDDSQLPKDRFSAERLKGVDSTLKIQPAKLEDSAVYLCASSFRTSGTQETQYFGPGTRLLVL.

The chain is built from TRBV6-5 and TRBJ2-2, with TRBD1 as a possible D gene (5 bases). Trimming took 2 bases from V and 5 from J, leaving 12 bases between them. This CDR3 is 15 amino acids long. The germline V gene encodes CDR1 MNHEY and CDR2 SVGAGI. This chain's CDR3 is CASSYQGQRTGELFF. As DNA, the CDR3 is TGTGCCAGCAGTTACCAGGGTCAACGGACCGGGGAGCTGTTTTTT.